The rows below give T cell receptor beta chains drawn from one sample of a study of cytomegalovirus exposure and HLA in healthy donors. The protocol was immunoSEQ multiplex PCR, while the TCRdb copy is restricted to in-frame clones and leaves out a portion. The table has about 140,000 clones, over 70% seen once. The material sequenced was PBMCs. The source is a man in his forties or fifties in good health and CMV-seropositive. Each CDR3 is given with its conserved first and last residue. A D gene is named only where the DNA matches it firmly. Some rows have no size entry. The others give once, few or many, or a class for an expanded clone.

v_call: TRBV5-1
clone_size: NA
j_call: TRBJ2-5
d_call: TRBD1
cdr3_aa: CASSRDRQETQYF
cdr3_nt: TGCGCCAGCAGCCGGGACAGACAAGAGACCCAGTACTTC

v_call: TRBV11-2
clone_size: few
j_call: TRBJ1-2
d_call: NA
cdr3_aa: CASAGTWGGYTF
cdr3_nt: TGTGCCAGCGCAGGGACTTGGGGTGGCTACACCTTC

v_call: TRBV18
clone_size: NA
j_call: TRBJ1-2
d_call: TRBD1
cdr3_aa: CASSPREGTGDGYTF
cdr3_nt: TGTGCCAGCTCACCAAGAGAGGGAACAGGGGATGGCTACACCTTC

v_call: TRBV7-2
clone_size: NA
j_call: TRBJ1-4
d_call: NA
cdr3_aa: CASTGGMGRREKLFF
cdr3_nt: TGTGCCAGCACCGGTGGTATGGGGCGGCGGGAAAAACTGTTTTTT

v_call: TRBV29-1
clone_size: NA
j_call: TRBJ1-2
d_call: NA
cdr3_aa: CSVGGENDGYTF
cdr3_nt: TGCAGCGTTGGGGGCGAAAATGATGGCTACACCTTC

v_call: TRBV28
clone_size: NA
j_call: TRBJ2-3
d_call: TRBD1
cdr3_aa: CASSSPGTGIKRDTQYF
cdr3_nt: TGTGCCAGCAGTAGTCCCGGGACAGGGATCAAGAGAGATACGCAGTATTTT

v_call: TRBV27
clone_size: few
j_call: TRBJ1-1
d_call: NA
cdr3_aa: CASSLSTGGSTEAFF
cdr3_nt: TGTGCCAGCAGTTTATCGACGGGAGGGAGCACTGAAGCTTTCTTT

v_call: TRBV11-3
clone_size: NA
j_call: TRBJ1-4
d_call: TRBD1
cdr3_aa: CASSLAGQLNEKLFF
cdr3_nt: TGTGCCAGCAGCTTAGCGGGACAGCTGAATGAAAAACTGTTTTTT

v_call: TRBV6-1
clone_size: NA
j_call: TRBJ2-1
d_call: TRBD2
cdr3_aa: CASKSSGWSYNEQFF
cdr3_nt: TGTGCCAGCAAGTCTAGCGGGTGGTCCTACAATGAGCAGTTCTTC

v_call: TRBV2
clone_size: NA
j_call: TRBJ2-3
d_call: TRBD2
cdr3_aa: CASSGGRGGENTQYF
cdr3_nt: TGTGCCAGCAGTGGGGGGCGGGGGGGCGAGAATACGCAGTATTTT

v_call: TRBV27
clone_size: NA
j_call: TRBJ2-7
d_call: NA
cdr3_aa: CASSFRGNYEQYF
cdr3_nt: TGTGCCAGCAGTTTCCGGGGGAACTACGAGCAGTACTTC

v_call: TRBV7-8
clone_size: NA
j_call: TRBJ2-3
d_call: TRBD1
cdr3_aa: CASRQGDTPTDTQYF
cdr3_nt: TGTGCCAGCAGACAGGGGGATACCCCCACAGATACGCAGTATTTT

v_call: TRBV6-5
clone_size: NA
j_call: TRBJ2-3
d_call: TRBD2
cdr3_aa: CASSYSSREGTDTQYF
cdr3_nt: TGTGCCAGCAGTTACTCTTCGCGGGAGGGGACAGATACGCAGTATTTT

v_call: TRBV6-5
clone_size: NA
j_call: TRBJ1-2
d_call: TRBD1
cdr3_aa: CASRVLGQGAGGYTF
cdr3_nt: TGTGCCAGCAGGGTCTTAGGACAGGGGGCAGGTGGCTACACCTTC

v_call: TRBV5-1
clone_size: NA
j_call: TRBJ1-1
d_call: NA
cdr3_aa: CASSLEAGLNTEAFF
cdr3_nt: TGCGCCAGCAGCTTGGAAGCGGGATTAAACACTGAAGCTTTCTTT

v_call: TRBV6-5
clone_size: NA
j_call: TRBJ1-1
d_call: NA
cdr3_aa: CASSFARGLYTEAFF
cdr3_nt: TGTGCCAGCAGTTTCGCCAGGGGTTTGTACACTGAAGCTTTCTTT

v_call: TRBV5-6
clone_size: NA
j_call: TRBJ2-7
d_call: NA
cdr3_aa: CASSLAHHRSADEQYF
cdr3_nt: TGTGCCAGCAGCTTGGCCCATCACCGGTCAGCGGACGAGCAGTACTTC

v_call: TRBV6-6
clone_size: NA
j_call: TRBJ2-5
d_call: NA
cdr3_aa: CALGGNRGETQYF
cdr3_nt: TGTGCCCTCGGGGGGAATAGGGGGGAGACCCAGTACTTC

v_call: TRBV7-8
clone_size: NA
j_call: TRBJ1-1
d_call: NA
cdr3_aa: CASSLLSPRGNTEAFF
cdr3_nt: TGTGCCAGCAGCTTACTGAGCCCCAGGGGGAACACTGAAGCTTTCTTT

v_call: TRBV7-2
clone_size: NA
j_call: TRBJ2-3
d_call: TRBD1
cdr3_aa: CASSLTGQGGTDTQYF
cdr3_nt: TGTGCCAGCAGCTTGACCGGACAGGGAGGCACAGATACGCAGTATTTT

v_call: TRBV18
clone_size: NA
j_call: TRBJ2-7
d_call: TRBD2
cdr3_aa: CASSTGGLAGREQYF
cdr3_nt: TGTGCCAGCTCTACCGGGGGACTAGCAGGTCGCGAGCAGTACTTC

v_call: TRBV28
clone_size: NA
j_call: TRBJ1-2
d_call: NA
cdr3_aa: CASSSGIYGYTF
cdr3_nt: TGTGCCAGCAGTTCCGGGATCTATGGCTACACCTTC

v_call: TRBV7-9
clone_size: few
j_call: TRBJ1-1
d_call: TRBD1
cdr3_aa: CASRLGQGNTEAFF
cdr3_nt: TGTGCCAGCAGGCTGGGACAGGGGAACACTGAAGCTTTCTTT

v_call: TRBV19
clone_size: NA
j_call: TRBJ2-7
d_call: NA
cdr3_aa: CASTFQAEQYF
cdr3_nt: TGTGCCAGTACATTTCAGGCGGAGCAGTACTTC

v_call: TRBV19
clone_size: NA
j_call: TRBJ1-1
d_call: NA
cdr3_aa: CATEGRPNTEAFF
cdr3_nt: TGTGCCACCGAGGGGAGGCCGAACACTGAAGCTTTCTTT

v_call: TRBV7-8
clone_size: NA
j_call: TRBJ1-1
d_call: NA
cdr3_aa: CASSLVSQVHAMNTEAFF
cdr3_nt: TGTGCCAGCAGCTTAGTTTCCCAGGTCCATGCTATGAACACTGAAGCTTTCTTT

v_call: TRBV9
clone_size: NA
j_call: TRBJ2-4
d_call: NA
cdr3_aa: CASSFSAKNIQYF
cdr3_nt: TGTGCCAGCAGTTTTTCGGCCAAAAACATTCAGTACTTC

v_call: TRBV4-1
clone_size: NA
j_call: TRBJ2-2
d_call: NA
cdr3_aa: CASSLPGGELFF
cdr3_nt: TGCGCCAGCAGCCTTCCCGGCGGGGAGCTGTTTTTT

v_call: TRBV7-6
clone_size: NA
j_call: TRBJ2-2
d_call: NA
cdr3_aa: CASSRDLPGELFF
cdr3_nt: TGTGCCAGCAGCAGGGACTTACCAGGGGAGCTGTTTTTT

v_call: TRBV7-9
clone_size: few
j_call: TRBJ2-5
d_call: TRBD2
cdr3_aa: CASSRDYPQETQYF
cdr3_nt: TGTGCCAGCAGCCGGGACTACCCTCAAGAGACCCAGTACTTC

v_call: TRBV29-1
clone_size: NA
j_call: TRBJ1-2
d_call: TRBD1
cdr3_aa: CSVEGGTGYGYTF
cdr3_nt: TGCAGCGTTGAAGGCGGGACAGGGTATGGCTACACCTTC

v_call: TRBV4-2
clone_size: NA
j_call: TRBJ2-3
d_call: TRBD1
cdr3_aa: CASSGQETDTQYF
cdr3_nt: TGTGCCAGCAGCGGACAGGAGACAGATACGCAGTATTTT

v_call: TRBV15
clone_size: NA
j_call: TRBJ2-7
d_call: NA
cdr3_aa: CATSRDPFYEQYF
cdr3_nt: TGTGCCACCAGCAGAGATCCCTTCTACGAGCAGTACTTC

v_call: TRBV2
clone_size: NA
j_call: TRBJ2-3
d_call: TRBD1
cdr3_aa: CASSEGTGRGDTQYF
cdr3_nt: TGTGCCAGCAGTGAAGGGACAGGTCGTGGAGATACGCAGTATTTT

v_call: TRBV7-2
clone_size: NA
j_call: TRBJ2-1
d_call: TRBD2
cdr3_aa: CASSLTSGNNYNEQFF
cdr3_nt: TGTGCCAGCAGCTTAACTAGCGGGAACAATTACAATGAGCAGTTCTTC

v_call: TRBV19
clone_size: NA
j_call: TRBJ2-2
d_call: NA
cdr3_aa: CASSIREYTPNTGELFF
cdr3_nt: TGTGCCAGTAGTATAAGGGAGTACACCCCGAACACCGGGGAGCTGTTTTTT

v_call: TRBV10-1
clone_size: NA
j_call: TRBJ2-1
d_call: TRBD1
cdr3_aa: CASSGTGTANNEQFF
cdr3_nt: TGCGCCAGCAGTGGAACCGGGACAGCGAACAATGAGCAGTTCTTC

v_call: TRBV5-1
clone_size: NA
j_call: TRBJ2-7
d_call: NA
cdr3_aa: CASSSGTGASYEQYF
cdr3_nt: TGCGCCAGCAGCTCGGGGACGGGAGCCTCCTACGAGCAGTACTTC

v_call: TRBV29-1
clone_size: NA
j_call: TRBJ2-3
d_call: NA
cdr3_aa: CSVGQASSTDTQYF
cdr3_nt: TGCAGCGTTGGACAGGCGAGTAGCACAGATACGCAGTATTTT

v_call: TRBV6-1
clone_size: NA
j_call: TRBJ1-4
d_call: TRBD1
cdr3_aa: CASSEAQGAPWEKLFF
cdr3_nt: TGTGCCAGCAGTGAGGCGCAGGGGGCGCCTTGGGAAAAACTGTTTTTT

v_call: TRBV15
clone_size: NA
j_call: TRBJ2-5
d_call: NA
cdr3_aa: CATSRDKPSPPYF
cdr3_nt: TGTGCCACCAGCAGAGATAAGCCTAGCCCCCCTTACTTC

v_call: TRBV4-2
clone_size: NA
j_call: TRBJ2-7
d_call: TRBD2
cdr3_aa: CASSQDDSGRVSYEQYF
cdr3_nt: TGTGCCAGCAGCCAAGACGATAGCGGGAGGGTATCCTACGAGCAGTACTTC

v_call: TRBV5-6
clone_size: NA
j_call: TRBJ1-2
d_call: TRBD1
cdr3_aa: CASSFKTGANYGYTF
cdr3_nt: TGTGCCAGCAGCTTTAAAACAGGGGCCAACTATGGCTACACCTTC

v_call: TRBV27
clone_size: NA
j_call: TRBJ2-7
d_call: NA
cdr3_aa: CASRGRDSFFYEQYF
cdr3_nt: TGTGCCAGCAGGGGCCGGGACTCATTCTTCTACGAGCAGTACTTC

v_call: TRBV5-1
clone_size: NA
j_call: TRBJ2-1
d_call: NA
cdr3_aa: CASSSPGLYNEQFF
cdr3_nt: TGCGCCAGCAGCTCCCCAGGACTATACAATGAGCAGTTCTTC